Below are 21 T cell receptor beta chains sequenced from a single sample in a study of PD-1 blockade in classical Hodgkin lymphoma. This table comes from immunoSEQ multiplex PCR, and its TCRdb copy is limited to in-frame clones, with some not included. This table has over 25,000 clones, under 75% appearing once. Following autologous stem cell transplantation, relapse occurred in every patient, and exposure to brentuximab vedotin varied. Sequenced material: peripheral blood mononuclear cells (PBMCs), taken before the second cycle of nivolumab. These receptors were obtained from a human donor with classical Hodgkin lymphoma.

This clone came up once. V usage is TRBV11-3 and J usage is TRBJ2-5; tentative D call: TRBD1 (6 bases). The CDR3 runs to 15 residues. Germline CDR1 and CDR2: SGHNT and YENEEA. Trimming left V 5 bases short and J 3 bases short, with 16 bases between. The CDR3 DNA follows: TGTGCCAGCAGCCCAAGAACAGGGAAGAAAGAGACCCAGTACTTC. It translates to CASSPRTGKKETQYF.

V gene TRBV10-3 combines with J gene TRBJ1-1, with a weak D call TRBD1 (5 bases). Germline lookup yields CDR1 ENHRY and CDR2 SYGVKD. This CDR3 is built from 14 residues. Trimming pared 0 bases from V and 2 bases from J, leaving 7 bases between. CDR3 DNA: TGTGCCATCAGTGAGTCAGACAGCAACACTGAAGCTTTCTTT. The encoded protein is CAISESDSNTEAFF.

This clone was seen repeatedly, ten times or more. CDR3 loop: CASSFDQGSTEAFF. The DNA of the CDR3 is TGCGCCAGCAGCTTCGACCAAGGGAGCACTGAAGCTTTCTTT. V gene TRBV5-1 combines with J gene TRBJ1-1; the D is unclear. Germline CDR1 reads SGHRS; CDR2 reads YFSETQ. With 2 bases removed from V and 4 bases from J, the gap between germline ends came to 12 bases. The CDR3 contains 14 residues.

J is TRBJ2-6 and V is TRBV15; possibly TRBD1 or TRBD2 for D (5 bases each). Germline loops: CDR1 LNHNV, CDR2 YYDKDF (reference sequence). Trimming took off 4 bases at V and 12 bases at J, with 22 bases between the two ends. The CDR3 runs 16 residues. The chain's CDR3 is CATSNIPGTDSRVLTF. The CDR3 region has the DNA TGTGCCACCAGCAACATTCCCGGGACGGACTCTCGCGTCCTGACTTTC.

Worth noting for this clone: One junction end disagrees with the germline gene, perhaps due to a read error. The chain uses TRBV7-7 and TRBJ2-2, with a tentative D call TRBD1 (7 bases). The CDR3 is made up of 16 amino acids. CDR1 is SSHAT, CDR2 FNYEAQ, per germline (reference sequence). In DNA form, the CDR3 reads TGTGCTAGCAGCCCCAAGACAGGGACTTCCACCCGGGAGCTGTTTTTT. Translation gives CASSPKTGTSTRELFF.

The rearrangement joins TRBV6-5 to TRBJ2-3, with TRBD2 matching over 10 bases. Germline V lookup: CDR1 MNHEY, CDR2 SVGAGI. J lost 3 bases, V lost 7 bases, and 7 bases had no gene match. The CDR3 is 15 residues long. The CDR3 bases are TGTGCCAGCAACCAAGCGGGGGGGCCAACAGATACGCAGTATTTT. It is translated as CASNQAGGPTDTQYF.

V is TRBV11-3 and J is TRBJ1-1, with 10 bases that match TRBD1. CDR3 length: 17 amino acids. Trimming at V came to 1 base and at J to 3 bases, leaving 8 bases not matched to a gene. Germline CDR1 is SGHNT and CDR2 is YENEEA. CDR3 in amino acids: CASSLGPDRGWDTEAFF. DNA for the CDR3: TGTGCCAGCAGCTTAGGCCCGGACAGGGGGTGGGACACTGAAGCTTTCTTT.

The rearrangement uses TRBV28 and TRBJ1-2; D might be TRBD1 (6 bases). Germline values: CDR1 MDHEN, CDR2 SYDVKM. The V and J ends lost 8 bases and 3 bases respectively, with 13 bases between them. The length of the CDR3 is 13 residues. The CDR3 is CASQLGGHYGYTF. The DNA of the CDR3 is TGTGCCAGCCAGCTCGGGGGCCACTATGGCTACACCTTC.

The CDR3 here is CASSPASMNTEAFF. The CDR3 coding sequence is TGTGCCAGCTCACCGGCGAGCATGAACACTGAAGCTTTCTTT. The rearrangement joins TRBV18 to TRBJ1-1; D uncertain. The CDR3 is 14 amino acids. CDR1 is KGHSH, CDR2 LQKENI, per germline. V lost 3 bases to trimming and J lost 0 bases, with 8 bases between them.

This sequence joins TRBV7-2 and TRBJ2-1, with TRBD2 matching over 11 bases. CDR3 length: 14 residues. CDR1 SGHTA and CDR2 FQGNSA come from the germline V gene. V lost 9 bases and J lost 7; bases outside the gene matches: 8. This chain's CDR3 is CARDSSGGTNEQFF. The DNA for the CDR3 is TGTGCCAGGGATTCTAGCGGGGGGACGAATGAGCAGTTCTTC.

This chain joins TRBV7-9 and TRBJ1-1; TRBD1 is a possible D gene (6 bases). CDR3 length: 13 residues. CDR1 is SEHNR, CDR2 FQNEAQ, per germline (reference sequence). V was shortened by 8 bases and J by 4 bases, with 14 bases between the two germline ends. The CDR3 DNA sequence: TGTGCCAGCCACAGGAGGGGGGGCACTGAAGCTTTCTTT. Amino acid sequence: CASHRRGGTEAFF.

This clone has only a few counts. This chain uses TRBV6-5 with TRBJ2-6; no clear D gene. Germline-derived CDR1 and CDR2 are MNHEY and SVGAGI. V was cut by 4 bases and J by 4 bases, with 8 bases left in between. CDR3 size: 14 residues. DNA for the CDR3: TGTGCCAGCAGTTTCTCTCAGGGGGCCAACGTCCTGACTTTC. Translating it yields CASSFSQGANVLTF.

This clone was observed a single time. This rearrangement joins TRBV29-1 to TRBJ2-5; D possibly corresponds to TRBD2 (5 bases). Germline V gives CDR1 SQVTM, CDR2 ANQGSEA. CDR3 length equals 13 residues. V was trimmed by 4 bases and J by 4 bases, leaving 13 bases between them. CDR3 residues: CSVGSSGGETQYF. As DNA, the CDR3 is TGCAGCGTTGGATCCAGCGGAGGAGAGACCCAGTACTTC.

This clone was counted between two and nine times. CDR3 region: CASRGPGNTIYF. The CDR3 bases are TGTGCCAGCAGAGGGCCGGGAAACACCATATATTTT. This chain connects TRBV6-6 to TRBJ1-3; no firm D call. CDR1 and CDR2 from the germline V gene are MNHNY and SVGAGI (reference sequence). V lost 6 bases and J lost 4, with 7 bases in between. CDR3 length: 12 amino acids.

The chain employs TRBV28 and TRBJ2-5; 7 bases align to TRBD1. CDR1 is MDHEN, CDR2 SYDVKM, per germline. This CDR3 has 15 residues. V gave up 5 bases and J gave up 3 bases; unmatched junction bases: 9. The DNA of the CDR3 is TGTGCCAGCAGTACCCTGGGACAGAAAAAAGAGACCCAGTACTTC. This codes for CASSTLGQKKETQYF.

The J gene is TRBJ1-1, the V gene TRBV5-1; D call uncertain. The CDR3 spans 14 residues. CDR1 is SGHRS and CDR2 is YFSETQ in the germline V gene. Trimming took off 3 bases at V and 4 bases at J, with 13 bases between the two ends. In DNA, the CDR3 is TGCGCCAGCAGCTACAGCAGCGGAAGCACTGAAGCTTTCTTT. This encodes CASSYSSGSTEAFF.

In the case of this clone: The junction does not match germline at one end; this may be a read error. This chain joins TRBV6-1 and TRBJ2-7; 8 bases fit TRBD1. The CDR3 is 12 amino acids. Germline V gene data show CDR1 as MNHNS and CDR2 as SASEGT. The CDR3 DNA sequence: TGTGCCAGCAGTGAAGCCCCGGGACAGGCAGACTTC. Its protein product is CASSEAPGQADF.

The chain joins TRBV23-1 to TRBJ2-5; TRBD2 is a possible D gene (7 bases). TRBV23-1 is an ORF; its function is uncertain. Trimming left V 3 bases short and J 3 bases short, with 20 bases between. The length of the CDR3 is 17 residues. CDR3 amino acids: CASSHPGSRGGEETQYF. Written as DNA, the CDR3 is TGCGCCAGCAGTCACCCTGGGAGTAGGGGGGGAGAAGAGACCCAGTACTTC.

Judged by abundance, this clone is medium-sized. The V call is TRBV27, the J call TRBJ2-2, with no clear D. Germline V gives CDR1 MNHEY, CDR2 SMNVEV (reference sequence). Trimming left V 6 bases short and J 6 bases short, with 11 bases between. The CDR3 has 13 amino acids. The CDR3 region has the DNA TGTGCCAGCAGCTTCACTCTCGCCGGGGAGCTGTTTTTT. Translated: CASSFTLAGELFF.

This rearrangement joins TRBV7-9 to TRBJ2-1, with 16 bases that match TRBD2. The CDR3 contains 18 residues. V lost 5 bases and J lost 7; bases outside the gene matches: 11. CDR1 and CDR2 from the germline V gene are SEHNR and FQNEAQ (reference sequence). CDR3 in amino acids: CASSPLSGTSGGANEQFF. CDR3 DNA: TGTGCCAGCAGCCCACTGTCCGGGACTAGCGGGGGGGCGAATGAGCAGTTCTTC.

V and J are TRBV9 and TRBJ2-1, with 14 nucleotides matching TRBD2. After removal of 3 bases from V and 4 bases from J, the junction contained 3 bases not matched to a gene. There are 16 residues in the CDR3. Germline CDR1 is SGDLS and CDR2 is YYNGEE. Here the CDR3 DNA reads TGTGCCAGCAGCGAGGGACTAGCGGGGGAATACAATGAGCAGTTCTTC. Translating gives CASSEGLAGEYNEQFF. Full variable domain (remainder filled in from reference TRBV9 and TRBJ2-1): DSGVTQTPKHLITATGQRVTLRCSPRSGDLSVYWYQQSLDQGLQFLIQYYNGEERAKGNILERFSAQQFPDLHSELNLSSLELGDSALYFCASSEGLAGEYNEQFFGPGTRLTVL.